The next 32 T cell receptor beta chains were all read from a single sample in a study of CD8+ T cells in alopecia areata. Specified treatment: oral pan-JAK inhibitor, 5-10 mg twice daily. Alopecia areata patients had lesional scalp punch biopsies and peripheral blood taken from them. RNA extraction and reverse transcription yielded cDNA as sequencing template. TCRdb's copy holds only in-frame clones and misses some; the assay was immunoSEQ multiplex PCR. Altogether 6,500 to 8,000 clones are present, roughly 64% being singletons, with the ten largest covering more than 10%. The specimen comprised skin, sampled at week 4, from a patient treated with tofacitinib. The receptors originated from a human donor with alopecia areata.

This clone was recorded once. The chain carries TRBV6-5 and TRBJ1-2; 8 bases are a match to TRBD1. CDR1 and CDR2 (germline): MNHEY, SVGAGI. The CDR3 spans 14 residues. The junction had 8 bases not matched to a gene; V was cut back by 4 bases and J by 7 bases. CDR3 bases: TGTGCCAGCAGTTCACCAGGAGACAGGGGTGGCTACACCTTC. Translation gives CASSSPGDRGGYTF.

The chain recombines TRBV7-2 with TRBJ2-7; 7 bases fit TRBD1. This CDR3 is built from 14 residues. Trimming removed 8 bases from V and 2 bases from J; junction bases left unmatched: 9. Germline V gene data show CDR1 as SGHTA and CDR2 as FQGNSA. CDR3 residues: CASGKDRLAYEQYF. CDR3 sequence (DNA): TGTGCCAGCGGAAAGGACAGGCTGGCCTACGAGCAGTACTTC.

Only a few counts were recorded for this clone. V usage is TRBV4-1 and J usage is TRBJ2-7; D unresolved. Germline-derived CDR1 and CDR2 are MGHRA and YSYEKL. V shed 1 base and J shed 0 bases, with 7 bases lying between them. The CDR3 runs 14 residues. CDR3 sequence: CASSQAESSYEQYF. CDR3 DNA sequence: TGCGCCAGCAGCCAAGCTGAGAGCTCCTACGAGCAGTACTTC.

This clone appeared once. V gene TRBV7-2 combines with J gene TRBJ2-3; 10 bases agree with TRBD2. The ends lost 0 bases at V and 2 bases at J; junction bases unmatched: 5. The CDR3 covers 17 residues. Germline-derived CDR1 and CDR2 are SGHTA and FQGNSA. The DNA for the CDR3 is TGTGCCAGCAGCTTAGCAGCGGGGGGGCCCAACACAGATACGCAGTATTTT. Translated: CASSLAAGGPNTDTQYF.

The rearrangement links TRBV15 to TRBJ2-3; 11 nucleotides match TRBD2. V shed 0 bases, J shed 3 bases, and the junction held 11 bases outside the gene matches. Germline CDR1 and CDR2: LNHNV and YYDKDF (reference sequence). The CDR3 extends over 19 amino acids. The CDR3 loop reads CATSREYSRLAGMTDTQYF. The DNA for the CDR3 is TGTGCCACCAGCAGAGAATACTCGAGACTAGCGGGAATGACAGATACGCAGTATTTT.

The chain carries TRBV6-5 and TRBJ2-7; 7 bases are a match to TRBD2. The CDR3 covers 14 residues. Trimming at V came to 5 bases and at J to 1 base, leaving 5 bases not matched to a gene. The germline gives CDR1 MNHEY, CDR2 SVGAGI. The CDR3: CASSPREVSYEQYF. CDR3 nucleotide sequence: TGTGCCAGCAGTCCTCGGGAGGTATCCTACGAGCAGTACTTC.

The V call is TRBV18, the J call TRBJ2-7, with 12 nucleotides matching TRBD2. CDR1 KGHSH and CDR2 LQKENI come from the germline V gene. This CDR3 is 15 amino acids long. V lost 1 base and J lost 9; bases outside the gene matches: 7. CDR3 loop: CASSPRASGGAGQYF. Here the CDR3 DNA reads TGTGCCAGCTCACCACGCGCTAGCGGGGGGGCCGGGCAGTACTTC.

CDR3 sequence: CASSLMGDEQYF. CDR3 sequence (DNA): TGTGCCAGCAGCTTAATGGGCGACGAGCAGTACTTC. The rearrangement uses TRBV7-9 and TRBJ2-7; D remains unclear. The CDR3 has 12 amino acids. The germline gives CDR1 SEHNR, CDR2 FQNEAQ (reference sequence). V gave up 2 bases and J gave up 5 bases, with 7 bases separating them.

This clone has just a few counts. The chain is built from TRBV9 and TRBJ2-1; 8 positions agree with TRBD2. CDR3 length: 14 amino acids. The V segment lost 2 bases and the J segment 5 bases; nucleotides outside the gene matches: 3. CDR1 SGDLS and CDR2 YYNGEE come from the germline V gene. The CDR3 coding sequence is TGTGCCAGCAGCGTCACTAGCGGCCACAATGAGCAGTTCTTC. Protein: CASSVTSGHNEQFF.

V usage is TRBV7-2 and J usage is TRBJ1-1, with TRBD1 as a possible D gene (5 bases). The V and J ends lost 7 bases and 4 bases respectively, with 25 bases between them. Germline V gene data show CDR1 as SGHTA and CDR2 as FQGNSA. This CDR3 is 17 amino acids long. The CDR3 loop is CASTPWGGASKGTEAFF. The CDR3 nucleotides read TGTGCCAGCACCCCCTGGGGGGGTGCGTCCAAAGGCACTGAAGCTTTCTTT.

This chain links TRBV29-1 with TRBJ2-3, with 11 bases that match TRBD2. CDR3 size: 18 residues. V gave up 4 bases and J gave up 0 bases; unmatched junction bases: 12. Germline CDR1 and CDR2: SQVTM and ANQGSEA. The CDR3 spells CSVGTSGRFWPSTDTQYF. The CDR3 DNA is TGCAGCGTTGGGACTAGCGGGCGATTCTGGCCTAGCACAGATACGCAGTATTTT.

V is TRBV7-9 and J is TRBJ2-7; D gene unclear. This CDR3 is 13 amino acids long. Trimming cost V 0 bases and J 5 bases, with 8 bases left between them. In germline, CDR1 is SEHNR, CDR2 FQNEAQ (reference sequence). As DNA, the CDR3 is TGTGCCAGCAGCTTAGCCCGGACCAACGAGCAGTACTTC. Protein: CASSLARTNEQYF.

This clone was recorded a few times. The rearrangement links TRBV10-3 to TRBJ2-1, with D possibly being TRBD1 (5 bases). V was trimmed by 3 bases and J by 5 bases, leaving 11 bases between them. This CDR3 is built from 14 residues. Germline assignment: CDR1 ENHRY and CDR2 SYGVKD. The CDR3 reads CAISEGVPDNEQFF. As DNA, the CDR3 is TGTGCCATCAGTGAAGGGGTTCCCGACAATGAGCAGTTCTTC.

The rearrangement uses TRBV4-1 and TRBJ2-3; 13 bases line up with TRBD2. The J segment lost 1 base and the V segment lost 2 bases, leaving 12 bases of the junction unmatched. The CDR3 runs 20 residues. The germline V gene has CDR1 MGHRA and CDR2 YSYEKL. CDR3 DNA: TGCGCCAGCAGCCAACCGGGACTAGCGGGGAAAAAAGGGGGCACAGATACGCAGTATTTT. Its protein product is CASSQPGLAGKKGGTDTQYF.

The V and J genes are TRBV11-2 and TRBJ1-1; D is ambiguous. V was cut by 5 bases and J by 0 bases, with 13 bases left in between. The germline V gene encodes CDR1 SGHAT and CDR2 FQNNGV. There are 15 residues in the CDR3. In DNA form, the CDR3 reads TGTGCCAGCAGCCTCCCGGCCCCAATGAACACTGAAGCTTTCTTT. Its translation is CASSLPAPMNTEAFF.

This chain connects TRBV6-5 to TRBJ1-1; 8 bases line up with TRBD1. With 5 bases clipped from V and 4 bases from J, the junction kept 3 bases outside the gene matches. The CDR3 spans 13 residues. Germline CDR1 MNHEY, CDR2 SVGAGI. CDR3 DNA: TGTGCCAGCAGTGCAACAGGGGGCACTGAAGCTTTCTTT. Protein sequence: CASSATGGTEAFF.

DNA for the CDR3: TGTGCCAGCAGTATGGGACAGCCCAGCAATCAGCCCCAGCATTTT. Translating it yields CASSMGQPSNQPQHF. V usage is TRBV27 and J usage is TRBJ1-5; 7 bases match TRBD1. CDR3 length equals 15 residues. Germline V lookup: CDR1 MNHEY, CDR2 SMNVEV (reference sequence). V lost 5 bases and J lost 1; bases outside the gene matches: 5.

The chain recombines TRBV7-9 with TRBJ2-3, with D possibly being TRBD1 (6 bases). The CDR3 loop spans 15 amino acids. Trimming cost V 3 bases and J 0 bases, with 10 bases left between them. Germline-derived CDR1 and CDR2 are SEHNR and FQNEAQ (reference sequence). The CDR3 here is CASSFAGQSTDTQYF. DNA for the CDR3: TGTGCCAGCAGCTTTGCAGGACAGAGCACAGATACGCAGTATTTT.

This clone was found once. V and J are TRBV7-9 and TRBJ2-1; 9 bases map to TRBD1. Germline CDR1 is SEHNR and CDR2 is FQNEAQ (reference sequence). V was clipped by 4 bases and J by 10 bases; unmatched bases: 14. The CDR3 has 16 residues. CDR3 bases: TGTGCCAGCAGCTCTCGCGGGACAGGGAGGATTGACGAGCAGTTCTTC. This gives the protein CASSSRGTGRIDEQFF.

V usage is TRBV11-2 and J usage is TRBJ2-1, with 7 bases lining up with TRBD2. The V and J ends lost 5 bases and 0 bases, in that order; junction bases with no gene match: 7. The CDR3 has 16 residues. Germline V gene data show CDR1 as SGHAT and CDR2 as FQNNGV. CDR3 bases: TGTGCCAGCAGCCACATAGCGGGCCCCTCCTACAATGAGCAGTTCTTC. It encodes CASSHIAGPSYNEQFF.

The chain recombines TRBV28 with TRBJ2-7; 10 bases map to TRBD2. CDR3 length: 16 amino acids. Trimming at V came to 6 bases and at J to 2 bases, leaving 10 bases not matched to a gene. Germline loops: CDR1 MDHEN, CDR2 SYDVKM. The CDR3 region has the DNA TGTGCCAGCAGCCCGTCCGGACTAGCGGTAACCTACGAGCAGTACTTC. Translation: CASSPSGLAVTYEQYF.

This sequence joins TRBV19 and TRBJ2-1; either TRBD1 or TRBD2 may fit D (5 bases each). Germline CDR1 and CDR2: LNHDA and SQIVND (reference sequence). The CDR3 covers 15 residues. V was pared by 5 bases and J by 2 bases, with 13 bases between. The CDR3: CASSYRDGAYNEQFF. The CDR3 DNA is TGTGCCAGTAGTTACCGGGACGGAGCCTACAATGAGCAGTTCTTC.

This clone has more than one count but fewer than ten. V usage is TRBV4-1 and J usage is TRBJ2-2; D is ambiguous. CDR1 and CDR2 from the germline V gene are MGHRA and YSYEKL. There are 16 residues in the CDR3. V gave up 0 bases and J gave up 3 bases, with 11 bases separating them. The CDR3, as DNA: TGCGCCAGCAGCCAAGAAAGGGTTGGGGACACCGGGGAGCTGTTTTTT. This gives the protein CASSQERVGDTGELFF.

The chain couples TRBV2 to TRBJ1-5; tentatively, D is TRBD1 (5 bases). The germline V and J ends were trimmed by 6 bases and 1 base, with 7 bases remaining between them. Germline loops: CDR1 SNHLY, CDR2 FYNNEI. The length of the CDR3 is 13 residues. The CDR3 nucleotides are TGTGCCAGCAGCGGGGGGAGCAATCAGCCCCAGCATTTT. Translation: CASSGGSNQPQHF. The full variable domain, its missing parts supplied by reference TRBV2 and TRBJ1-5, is EPEVTQTPSHQVTQMGQEVILRCVPISNHLYFYWYRQILGQKVEFLVSFYNNEISEKSEIFDDQFSVERPDGSNFTLKIRSTKLEDSAMYFCASSGGSNQPQHFGDGTRLSIL.

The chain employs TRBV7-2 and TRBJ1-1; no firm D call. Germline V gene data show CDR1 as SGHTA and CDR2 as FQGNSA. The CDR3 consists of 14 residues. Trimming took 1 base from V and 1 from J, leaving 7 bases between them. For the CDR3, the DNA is TGTGCCAGCAGCTTAGTAAGTGCGAACACTGAAGCTTTCTTT. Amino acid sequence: CASSLVSANTEAFF.

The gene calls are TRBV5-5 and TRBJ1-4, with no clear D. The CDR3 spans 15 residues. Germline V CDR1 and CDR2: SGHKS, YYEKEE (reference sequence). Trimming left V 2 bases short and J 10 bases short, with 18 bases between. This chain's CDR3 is CASSFRAQNTAKLFF. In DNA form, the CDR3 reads TGTGCCAGCAGCTTTAGGGCACAAAACACGGCAAAACTGTTTTTT. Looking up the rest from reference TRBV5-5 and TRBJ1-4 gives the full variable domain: DAGVTQSPTHLIKTRGQQVTLRCSPISGHKSVSWYQQVLGQGPQFIFQYYEKEERGRGNFPDRFSARQFPNYSSELNVNALLLGDSALYLCASSFRAQNTAKLFFGSGTQLSVL.

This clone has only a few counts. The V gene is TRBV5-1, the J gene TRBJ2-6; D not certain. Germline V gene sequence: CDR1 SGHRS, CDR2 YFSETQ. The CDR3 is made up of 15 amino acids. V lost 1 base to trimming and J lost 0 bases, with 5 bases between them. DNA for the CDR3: TGCGCCAGCAGCTTGACAGCCTCTGGGGCCAACGTCCTGACTTTC. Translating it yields CASSLTASGANVLTF.

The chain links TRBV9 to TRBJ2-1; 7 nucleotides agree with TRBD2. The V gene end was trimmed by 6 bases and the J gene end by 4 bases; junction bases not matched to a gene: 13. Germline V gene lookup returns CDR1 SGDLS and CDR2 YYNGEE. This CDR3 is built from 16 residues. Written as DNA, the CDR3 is TGTGCCAGCATACGAGCGGGGCCAGCCATGTACAATGAGCAGTTCTTC. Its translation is CASIRAGPAMYNEQFF.

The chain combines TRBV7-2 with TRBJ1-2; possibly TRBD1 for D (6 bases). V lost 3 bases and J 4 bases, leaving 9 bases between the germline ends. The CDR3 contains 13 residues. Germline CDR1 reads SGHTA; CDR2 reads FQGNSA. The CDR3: CASSLEGGYGYTF. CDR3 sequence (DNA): TGTGCCAGCAGCTTGGAGGGGGGCTATGGCTACACCTTC.

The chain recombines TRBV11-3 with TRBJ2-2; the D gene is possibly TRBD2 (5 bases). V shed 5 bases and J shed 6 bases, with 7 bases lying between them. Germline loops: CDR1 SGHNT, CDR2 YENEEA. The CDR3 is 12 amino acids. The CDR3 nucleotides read TGTGCCAGCAGCCGGGGATCCGGGGAGCTGTTTTTT. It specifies CASSRGSGELFF.

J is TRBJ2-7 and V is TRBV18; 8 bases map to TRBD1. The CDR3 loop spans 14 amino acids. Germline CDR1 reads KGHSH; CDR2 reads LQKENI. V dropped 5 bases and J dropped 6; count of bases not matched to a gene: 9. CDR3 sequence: CASSSDRVGREQYF. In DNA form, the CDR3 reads TGTGCCAGCTCATCGGACAGGGTGGGTCGCGAGCAGTACTTC.

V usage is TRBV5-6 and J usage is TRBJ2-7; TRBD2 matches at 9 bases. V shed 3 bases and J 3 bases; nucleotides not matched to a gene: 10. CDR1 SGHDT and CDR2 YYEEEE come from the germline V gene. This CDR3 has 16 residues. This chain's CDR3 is CASSSRGSGSVYEQYF. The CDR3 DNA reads TGTGCCAGCAGCTCCCGGGGTAGCGGGAGTGTCTACGAGCAGTACTTC.